A single sample gave rise to the 27 T cell receptor beta chains below, sequenced in a study of T cells in Graves' hyperthyroidism and ophthalmopathy. Amplification targeted TCR beta CDR3 regions from RNA transcripts. HTBI primers were the set used in a first-round RT-PCR of the TCR CDR3. TCRdb re-called the multiplex PCR reads through MiXCR, storing one row per CDR3 protein. The data hold approximately 600,000 distinct CDR3 sequences, with approximately 14% observed a single time. Sequencing was carried out using blood. All receptors come from a woman in her twenties or thirties with Graves' hyperthyroidism that later progressed to Graves' ophthalmopathy.

In this sample, this clonotype turned up many times. The J gene is TRBJ1-2, the V gene TRBV2; the match to TRBD1 covers 8 bases. This CDR3 spans 15 amino acids. Trimming at V came to 7 bases and at J to 2 bases, leaving 9 bases not matched to a gene. Per germline, CDR1 SNHLY and CDR2 FYNNEI. The CDR3 spells CASKSDRAGNYGYTF. The DNA for the CDR3 is TGTGCCAGCAAATCGGACAGGGCAGGAAACTATGGCTACACCTTC.

This chain links TRBV7-6 with TRBJ2-1; the match to TRBD2 covers 10 bases. This CDR3 has 15 amino acids. The ends lost 2 bases at V and 9 bases at J; junction bases unmatched: 7. The germline CDR1 and CDR2 sequences are SGHVS and FNYEAQ. The CDR3, as DNA: TGTGCCAGCAGCTTAATGCTAGCGGGAGACAGTGAGCAGTTCTTC. Encoded protein: CASSLMLAGDSEQFF.

Of note for this clonotype: Since a much larger clone is just one base distant, this may be a read error. The chain joins TRBV6-1 to TRBJ2-1; TRBD1 might be the D (5 bases). The CDR3 consists of 13 residues. Per germline, CDR1 MNHNS and CDR2 SASEGT. Trimming cost V 3 bases and J 10 bases, with 13 bases left between them. CDR3 DNA sequence: TGTGCCAGCAGTGAGTCCGACAGCCAGGAGCAGTTCTTC. Residues: CASSESDSQEQFF.

In this sample, this clonotype turned up many times. The V and J genes are TRBV10-3 and TRBJ1-1; D unclear. Germline loops: CDR1 ENHRY, CDR2 SYGVKD. V was cut by 3 bases and J by 0 bases, with 17 bases left in between. CDR3 length equals 17 residues. The CDR3 here is CAISDTTLQTLNTEAFF. In DNA, the CDR3 is TGTGCCATCAGTGACACAACCCTTCAGACCCTGAACACTGAAGCTTTCTTT.

This clonotype was detected only a few times. The chain employs TRBV6-1 and TRBJ2-1; D gene unclear. The germline V gene has CDR1 MNHNS and CDR2 SASEGT. The V end lost 6 bases, the J end lost 1 base, and 13 bases lay between the germline ends. This CDR3 comprises 15 residues. CDR3: CASSSWGQSYNEQFF. DNA for the CDR3: TGTGCCAGCAGCTCCTGGGGTCAATCCTACAATGAGCAGTTCTTC.

The chain combines TRBV6-1 with TRBJ2-7, with D unclear. Germline V CDR1 and CDR2: MNHNS, SASEGT. The V end lost 7 bases, the J end lost 6 bases, and 13 bases lay between the germline ends. This CDR3 comprises 12 residues. The CDR3 sequence is CASIDPRGEQYF. CDR3 in DNA: TGTGCCAGCATAGATCCCCGAGGCGAGCAGTACTTC.

V gene TRBV20-1 combines with J gene TRBJ2-7; the D is unclear. Germline V CDR1 and CDR2: DFQATT, SNEGSKA (reference sequence). The CDR3 has 11 amino acids. Trimming took 6 bases from V and 5 from J, leaving 11 bases between them. CDR3 protein: CSAPTRDEQYF. In DNA, the CDR3 is TGCAGTGCCCCGACACGGGACGAGCAGTACTTC.

This clonotype was counted many times. J is TRBJ1-5 and V is TRBV28; a weak D match, TRBD1 (5 bases). The V gene's germline CDR1 is MDHEN and CDR2 SYDVKM. The CDR3 consists of 12 residues. Between the trimmed V and J ends, which lost 7 bases and 7 bases, there was a span of 11 bases. The CDR3 DNA sequence: TGTGCCAGCACTCAGGGATGGCAGCCCCAGCATTTT. Translation: CASTQGWQPQHF.

This clonotype was counted only a few times. The chain combines TRBV3-1 with TRBJ2-7; 10 nucleotides agree with TRBD1. CDR3 length equals 15 residues. Germline-derived CDR1 and CDR2 are LGHDT and YNNKEL (reference sequence). The V gene end was trimmed by 5 bases and the J gene end by 5 bases; junction bases not matched to a gene: 9. The CDR3 region has the DNA TGTGCCAGCAGCTCCCGGGACAGGGGATACCACGAGCAGTACTTC. Protein product: CASSSRDRGYHEQYF.

CDR3 DNA sequence: TGTGCCAGCAGCCAAGTGGATAAAGGGGGGAATAATTCACCCCTCCACTTT. It yields the protein CASSQVDKGGNNSPLHF. This rearrangement joins TRBV3-1 to TRBJ1-6, with a possible D match to TRBD1 (6 bases). CDR3 length: 17 residues. CDR1 and CDR2 from the germline V gene are LGHDT and YNNKEL (reference sequence). V gave up 1 base and J gave up 5 bases, with 15 bases separating them. The complete variable domain, with remaining parts taken from reference TRBV3-1 and TRBJ1-6, reads DTAVSQTPKYLVTQMGNDKSIKCEQNLGHDTMYWYKQDSKKFLKIMFSYNNKELIINETVPNRFSPKSPDKAHLNLHINSLELGDSAVYFCASSQVDKGGNNSPLHFGNGTRLTVT.

This clonotype was counted many times. This sequence joins TRBV12-5 and TRBJ2-1; unclear D gene. V lost 1 base and J lost 3, with 1 base in between. CDR3 size: 12 residues. Germline V CDR1 and CDR2: LGHNT, FRNRAP. The CDR3 protein is CASGLGYNEQFF. CDR3 nucleotides: TGTGCTAGTGGTTTGGGCTACAATGAGCAGTTCTTC. Full variable domain (remainder filled in from reference TRBV12-5 and TRBJ2-1): DARVTQTPRHKVTEMGQEVTMRCQPILGHNTVFWYRQTMMQGLELLAYFRNRAPLDDSGMPKDRFSAEMPDATLATLKIQPSEPRDSAVYFCASGLGYNEQFFGPGTRLTVL.

This clonotype appeared many times. The CDR3 sequence is CASSYIPRDALTGTGYNEQFF. In DNA form, the CDR3 reads TGTGCCAGCAGTTACATCCCCCGGGACGCTTTGACCGGGACTGGCTACAATGAGCAGTTCTTC. J is TRBJ2-1 and V is TRBV6-2 or TRBV6-3, with TRBD2 as a possible D gene (6 bases). CDR3 length: 21 residues. Trimming left V 2 bases short and J 3 bases short, with 29 bases between. CDR1 and CDR2 (germline): MNHEY, SVGEGT.

This chain uses TRBV16 with TRBJ1-4; no clear D. CDR1 is KGHSY, CDR2 FQNENV, per germline. CDR3 size: 15 residues. Trimming removed 1 base at V and 3 bases at J, with 9 bases between. In DNA, the CDR3 is TGTGCCAGCAGCCAATTCCCGGACTCTAATGAAAAACTGTTTTTT. Amino acid sequence: CASSQFPDSNEKLFF.

This clonotype has only a few counts. The V gene is TRBV28, the J gene TRBJ1-2; 7 bases map to TRBD1. The V and J ends lost 3 bases and 7 bases, in that order; junction bases with no gene match: 8. The germline V gene encodes CDR1 MDHEN and CDR2 SYDVKM. CDR3 length: 14 residues. CDR3 DNA sequence: TGTGCCAGCAGTTTCCTGACAGGGTCCCCTGGCTACACCTTC. The encoded protein is CASSFLTGSPGYTF.

This clonotype was detected ten times or more. This chain uses TRBV27 with TRBJ2-1; 9 bases are shared with TRBD1. This CDR3 comprises 13 residues. In germline, CDR1 is MNHEY, CDR2 SMNVEV (reference sequence). Trimming took 5 bases from V and 9 from J; bases not matched to a gene: 5. CDR3 DNA sequence: TGTGCCAGCAGTGGGACAGGGTACGGTGAGCAGTTCTTC. This sequence encodes CASSGTGYGEQFF.

This clonotype was seen ten or more times. The chain has TRBV28 and TRBJ1-1; a weak D match, TRBD1 (5 bases). V lost 5 bases and J 0 bases, leaving 16 bases between the germline ends. The germline V gene encodes CDR1 MDHEN and CDR2 SYDVKM. This CDR3 is 16 amino acids long. CDR3 loop: CASSKFGAVMNTEAFF. The CDR3 DNA follows: TGTGCCAGCAGTAAGTTCGGGGCAGTAATGAACACTGAAGCTTTCTTT.

This clonotype has ten or more counts. The chain couples TRBV28 to TRBJ1-4; D not certain. Trimming took off 4 bases at V and 2 bases at J, with 8 bases between the two ends. Germline CDR1 MDHEN, CDR2 SYDVKM. The CDR3 is 14 residues long. CDR3 sequence (DNA): TGTGCCAGCAGTTCCGACGGGACTAATGAAAAACTGTTTTTT. Its protein is CASSSDGTNEKLFF. The entire variable domain, with the rest obtained from reference TRBV28 and TRBJ1-4, is as follows: DVKVTQSSRYLVKRTGEKVFLECVQDMDHENMFWYRQDPGLGLRLIYFSYDVKMKEKGDIPEGYSVSREKKERFSLILESASTNQTSMYLCASSSDGTNEKLFFGSGTQLSVL.

This sequence joins TRBV4-1 and TRBJ1-4; D remains ambiguous. Germline V gives CDR1 MGHRA, CDR2 YSYEKL. V was clipped by 5 bases and J by 6 bases, with 13 bases between them. The CDR3 contains 14 residues. The CDR3 protein is CASSGSLVDEKLFF. For the CDR3, the DNA is TGCGCCAGCAGCGGTTCCCTTGTTGATGAAAAACTGTTTTTT.

This clonotype came up a few times. This chain joins TRBV20-1 and TRBJ2-7; 12 positions agree with TRBD2. The length of the CDR3 is 14 residues. The trim removed 5 bases at V and 7 bases at J, leaving 9 bases unmatched. Germline V gene sequence: CDR1 DFQATT, CDR2 SNEGSKA (reference sequence). The DNA of the CDR3 is TGCAGTGCTTCGGGACTAGCGGGTTCTTGGGAGCAGTACTTC. It codes for CSASGLAGSWEQYF.

This chain links TRBV20-1 with TRBJ2-4, with a weak D call TRBD2 (5 bases). The CDR3 is made up of 12 amino acids. V lost 5 bases, J lost 5 bases, and 10 bases lay in between. Germline loops: CDR1 DFQATT, CDR2 SNEGSKA (reference sequence). For the CDR3, the DNA is TGCAGTGCTCCGTGGACTCAAAACATTCAGTACTTC. It encodes CSAPWTQNIQYF.

This clonotype was picked up a small number of times. This chain joins TRBV20-1 and TRBJ2-1; 7 bases are a match to TRBD2. There are 13 residues in the CDR3. The V segment lost 1 base and the J segment 13 bases; nucleotides outside the gene matches: 10. Per germline, CDR1 DFQATT and CDR2 SNEGSKA (reference sequence). DNA for the CDR3: TGCAGTGCTAGAGTTGCGGGAGCATCGTCTCAGTTCTTC. This gives the protein CSARVAGASSQFF.

This clonotype was seen many times. The rearrangement links TRBV3-1 to TRBJ2-7; the D gene is possibly TRBD2 (5 bases). The CDR3 covers 15 residues. CDR1 LGHDT and CDR2 YNNKEL come from the germline V gene (reference sequence). V was shortened by 4 bases and J by 2 bases, with 15 bases between the two germline ends. CDR3 nucleotide sequence: TGTGCCAGCAGCCGGACTCGGACCGCGACCTACGAGCAGTACTTC. It yields the protein CASSRTRTATYEQYF.

This clonotype appeared many times. J is TRBJ2-3 and V is TRBV7-8, with D unresolved. The germline gives CDR1 SGHVS, CDR2 FQNEAQ. Trimming stripped 5 bases from V and 2 bases from J, with 17 bases between. The CDR3 extends over 16 amino acids. The CDR3 region has the DNA TGTGCCAGCAGCACATACAGTAACCCACTCACAGATACGCAGTATTTT. Its translation: CASSTYSNPLTDTQYF.

This clonotype occurred many times. The chain has TRBV20-1 and TRBJ2-7; D gene unclear. This CDR3 comprises 15 residues. The V and J ends lost 6 bases and 7 bases respectively, with 25 bases between them. Germline V gives CDR1 DFQATT, CDR2 SNEGSKA (reference sequence). The DNA of the CDR3 is TGCAGTGCCCCAACCCGACGAAATATACGATCGGAGCAGTACTTC. This codes for CSAPTRRNIRSEQYF.

In its sample, this clonotype was seen many times. The chain couples TRBV6-1 to TRBJ2-7; D perhaps matches TRBD2 (5 bases). Trimming removed 8 bases at V and 0 bases at J, with 8 bases between. The CDR3 spans 12 residues. In germline, CDR1 is MNHNS, CDR2 SASEGT. CDR3 loop: CASVRGSYEQYF. The DNA of the CDR3 is TGTGCCAGCGTTCGGGGCTCCTACGAGCAGTACTTC.

This clonotype was observed many times. The DNA for the CDR3 is TGTGCCAGCAGCCCCCGGGGGCTAGCGGCATCATACAATGAGCAGTTCTTC. This codes for CASSPRGLAASYNEQFF. The chain links TRBV9 to TRBJ2-1, with a possible D match to TRBD2 (7 bases). Germline V gene sequence: CDR1 SGDLS, CDR2 YYNGEE. The CDR3 is 17 amino acids. Trimming stripped 4 bases from V and 4 bases from J, with 21 bases between.

This clonotype was seen many times. The V and J genes are TRBV4-1 and TRBJ1-2, with a weak D call TRBD1 (5 bases). Germline V lookup: CDR1 MGHRA, CDR2 YSYEKL. The CDR3 is 15 amino acids. Trimming pared 4 bases from V and 3 bases from J, leaving 15 bases between. In nucleotides, the CDR3 is TGCGCCAGCAGCCCCCGGGACGCCATTTACTATGGCTACACCTTC. Protein product: CASSPRDAIYYGYTF.